Listed below are T cell receptor beta chains from one sample, sequenced in a study of blood T cell repertoires in COVID-19. TCRdb's copy holds only in-frame clones and misses some; the assay was immunoSEQ multiplex PCR. The sample has some 340,000 clones, over 90% seen once. Sample: PBMCs or T cells enriched from blood (not recorded which). The receptors were gathered from a woman aged 25 to 39 who had been exposed to COVID-19. The conserved cysteine and the conserved F or W are not part of the CDR3 here. Rows may omit the clone size; those that give it use once, few, many or a size class.

v_call	clone_size	j_call	cdr3_length	cdr3_aa
TRBV18	-	TRBJ2-7	12	ASSPPGQSYEQY
TRBV7-2	once	TRBJ2-7	14	ASSSLAGGPWYEQY
TRBV3-1/TRBV3-2	-	TRBJ1-4	13	ASSQYIHPNEKLF
TRBV19	-	TRBJ2-2	12	ASSWDYHTGELF
TRBV9	-	TRBJ2-1	13	ASSVTSGVPNEQF
TRBV7-2	-	TRBJ1-5	10	ASSSRNQPQH
TRBV9	-	TRBJ1-2	12	ASSVGQGAYGYT
TRBV19	-	TRBJ2-1	12	ASRDRTSGDEQF
TRBV5-6	-	TRBJ1-5	17	ASRVRFHRGLGRNQPQH
TRBV7-2	-	TRBJ2-5	11	ASSLPGQETQY
TRBV7-6	-	TRBJ2-3	14	ASSFRPAADTDTQY
TRBV9	-	TRBJ2-3	13	ASSLDGFSTDTQY
TRBV5-1	-	TRBJ2-2	15	ASSFGTGASNTGELF
TRBV18	-	TRBJ2-3	13	ASSPVDSYTDTQY